Below are 25 T cell receptor beta chains sequenced from a single sample in a study of T-cell reconstitution after alpha-beta-depleted transplantation in children. The authors prepared the TCRbeta library with unique molecular identifiers. TCRdb processed the PCR reads anew with MiXCR; each CDR3 protein has one entry. The repertoire holds a few hundred thousand distinct CDR3 sequences, with 10% to 15% as singletons. The sequenced sample was PBMCs, mostly from graft donor cells, obtained 360 days after TCRalphabeta/CD19-depleted stem cell transplant. Every receptor here comes from a male patient younger than 18 who had a stem cell transplant for acute myeloid leukemia, so the T cells may come from the graft donor.

Details on this clonotype: A clone one base away is much larger, so this may be a read error. The V call is TRBV4-3, the J call TRBJ2-1; tentative D call: TRBD2 (5 bases). This CDR3 region has 16 residues. The V and J ends lost 3 bases and 5 bases respectively, with 17 bases between them. The germline CDR1 and CDR2 sequences are LGHNA and YSLEER. The CDR3 loop is CASSQAAEGVNNEQFF. CDR3 sequence (DNA): TGCGCCAGCAGCCAGGCCGCAGAGGGCGTAAACAATGAGCAGTTCTTC.

This clonotype was counted at least ten times. The junction departs from the called germline gene at one end, perhaps through a read error. This sequence joins TRBV5-1 and TRBJ2-1, with 8 nucleotides matching TRBD2. The CDR3 is 15 residues long. From germline, CDR1 is SGHRS and CDR2 YFSETQ. CDR3 protein: CASSLGLAGSNEQFF. In DNA, the CDR3 is TGTGCCAGCAGTTTAGGGCTAGCGGGCTCCAATGAGCAGTTCTTC. The full variable domain, in which reference TRBV5-1 and TRBJ2-1 provide the parts outside the CDR3, is KAGVTQTPRYLIKTRGQQVTLSCSPISGHRSVSWYQQTPGQGLQFLFEYFSETQRNKGNFPGRFSGRQFSNSRSEMNVSTLELGDSALYLCASSLGLAGSNEQFFGPGTRLTVL.

The V call is TRBV27, the J call TRBJ2-3, with D perhaps TRBD1 (6 bases). V lost 7 bases and J 2 bases, leaving 16 bases between the germline ends. The CDR3 spans 15 residues. CDR1 and CDR2 from the germline V gene are MNHEY and SMNVEV (reference sequence). The CDR3 nucleotides read TGTGCCAGCATCCCCCGGGACAAGAACACAGATACGCAGTATTTT. Encoded protein: CASIPRDKNTDTQYF.

Concerning this clonotype itself: Since a much larger clone is just one base distant, this may be a read error. The chain employs TRBV3-1 and TRBJ2-7, with TRBD2 matching over 13 bases. The germline CDR1 and CDR2 sequences are LGHDT and YNNKEL (reference sequence). V shed 7 bases, J shed 5 bases, and the junction held 11 bases outside the gene matches. There are 16 residues in the CDR3. CDR3 protein: CASTFRTSGSIHEQYF. For the CDR3, the DNA is TGTGCCAGCACCTTCCGGACTAGCGGGAGCATCCACGAGCAGTACTTC.

This chain links TRBV10-3 with TRBJ2-5; D remains ambiguous. Germline V lookup: CDR1 ENHRY, CDR2 SYGVKD. The CDR3 has 16 amino acids. V was shortened by 3 bases and J by 4 bases, with 18 bases between the two germline ends. CDR3 nucleotide sequence: TGTGCCATCAGTGACCCACCGGTTACTGGTTCAGAGACCCAGTACTTC. Encoded protein: CAISDPPVTGSETQYF.

The J gene is TRBJ2-3, the V gene TRBV18; a possible D gene is TRBD2 (5 bases). Trimming removed 3 bases from V and 10 bases from J, with 8 bases in between. The CDR3 has 11 residues. Germline V gene lookup returns CDR1 KGHSH and CDR2 LQKENI. The CDR3 here is CASSPTGAQYF. The CDR3 DNA is TGTGCCAGCTCACCCACCGGGGCGCAGTATTTT.

The genes are TRBV5-4 and TRBJ2-1, with 8 bases identical to TRBD2. The germline V gene has CDR1 SGHNT and CDR2 YYREEE (reference sequence). CDR3 size: 16 residues. The V segment lost 5 bases and the J segment 7 bases; nucleotides outside the gene matches: 14. The CDR3 reads CASSRPRRGGGNEQFF. The CDR3 DNA follows: TGTGCCAGCAGTCGACCCAGACGGGGGGGCGGGAATGAGCAGTTCTTC.

This chain's CDR3 is CASSDWADSEAFF. Written as DNA, the CDR3 is TGTGCCAGCAGTGATTGGGCGGACAGTGAAGCTTTCTTT. This sequence joins TRBV2 and TRBJ1-1; TRBD1 might be the D (6 bases). CDR1 and CDR2 from the germline V gene are SNHLY and FYNNEI. Trimming stripped 3 bases from V and 7 bases from J, with 12 bases between. The CDR3 is 13 residues long.

This clonotype was observed a handful of times. V usage is TRBV7-9 and J usage is TRBJ2-4; D uncertain. The germline V gene has CDR1 SEHNR and CDR2 FQNEAQ (reference sequence). Trimming pared 1 base from V and 6 bases from J, leaving 10 bases between. The CDR3 loop spans 14 amino acids. CDR3 region: CASSLGSDPNIQYF. DNA for the CDR3: TGTGCCAGCAGCTTAGGTTCAGATCCAAACATTCAGTACTTC. The full variable domain, completed using reference TRBV7-9 and TRBJ2-4, is DTGVSQNPRHKITKRGQNVTFRCDPISEHNRLYWYRQTLGQGPEFLTYFQNEAQLEKSRLLSDRFSAERPKGSFSTLEIQRTEQGDSAMYLCASSLGSDPNIQYFGAGTRLSVL.

The chain couples TRBV7-9 to TRBJ1-1; D might be TRBD1 (5 bases). Germline values: CDR1 SEHNR, CDR2 FQNEAQ (reference sequence). This CDR3 spans 14 amino acids. V was shortened by 5 bases and J by 4 bases, with 14 bases between the two germline ends. In DNA, the CDR3 is TGTGCCAGCAGCCTGGGACCCCTGGGCACTGAAGCTTTCTTT. As protein: CASSLGPLGTEAFF.

The chain couples TRBV6-2 or TRBV6-3 to TRBJ2-4; the match to TRBD1 covers 7 bases. This CDR3 is built from 14 residues. CDR1 and CDR2 (germline): MNHEY, SVGEGT. V lost 5 bases and J lost 8; bases outside the gene matches: 9. The CDR3 reads CASSLTGALDIQYF. The CDR3 nucleotides are TGTGCCAGCAGTCTAACAGGGGCCTTGGACATTCAGTACTTC.

This clonotype appeared many times. This chain connects TRBV24-1 to TRBJ1-1, with TRBD1 matching 9 bases. This CDR3 is 16 amino acids long. Trimming cost V 4 bases and J 6 bases; bases outside gene matches: 11. Germline-derived CDR1 and CDR2 are KGHDR and SFDVKD. This chain's CDR3 is CATSDWTGERNAEAFF. DNA of the CDR3: TGTGCCACCAGTGACTGGACAGGGGAACGAAACGCTGAAGCTTTCTTT.

There are a few counts of this clonotype. The gene calls are TRBV7-2 and TRBJ2-3; weak D call: TRBD2 (5 bases). CDR3 size: 15 residues. Deletions cut 5 bases from V and 3 bases from J, with 15 bases between. The germline V gene encodes CDR1 SGHTA and CDR2 FQGNSA. DNA of the CDR3: TGTGCCAGCAGCCCTATAGCGAGTCCGACAGATACGCAGTATTTT. Its protein is CASSPIASPTDTQYF.

The chain couples TRBV18 to TRBJ2-7; D not resolved. Trimming left V 2 bases short and J 2 bases short, with 7 bases between. Germline-derived CDR1 and CDR2 are KGHSH and LQKENI. The CDR3 is 13 amino acids. The CDR3: CASSPIHPYEQYF. CDR3 nucleotides: TGTGCCAGCTCACCAATTCATCCCTACGAGCAGTACTTC.

This clonotype showed up many times. This chain connects TRBV12-3 or TRBV12-4 to TRBJ2-2; D is perhaps TRBD1 or TRBD2 (5 bases each). The CDR3 spans 14 residues. V was shortened by 5 bases and J by 7 bases, with 14 bases between the two germline ends. In DNA, the CDR3 is TGTGCCAGCAGTCCCGGCAGGGACGGCGGGGAGCTGTTTTTT. Translating it yields CASSPGRDGGELFF.

This clonotype appeared a few times. The V and J genes are TRBV2 and TRBJ2-7; 7 bases fit TRBD2. The V and J ends lost 7 bases and 3 bases, in that order; junction bases with no gene match: 6. This CDR3 contains 13 residues. The germline CDR1 and CDR2 sequences are SNHLY and FYNNEI. The CDR3 DNA is TGTGCCAGCACTCCGGGGGGAGACTACGAGCAGTACTTC. Its protein product is CASTPGGDYEQYF. The entire variable domain, with the rest obtained from reference TRBV2 and TRBJ2-7, is as follows: EPEVTQTPSHQVTQMGQEVILRCVPISNHLYFYWYRQILGQKVEFLVSFYNNEISEKSEIFDDQFSVERPDGSNFTLKIRSTKLEDSAMYFCASTPGGDYEQYFGPGTRLTVT.

This clonotype was seen only a few times. The chain recombines TRBV20-1 with TRBJ2-7; TRBD1 agrees at 8 bases. Germline trimming cut 2 bases from V and 2 bases from J; bases unmatched to any gene: 5. The length of the CDR3 is 14 residues. Germline V gene data show CDR1 as DFQATT and CDR2 as SNEGSKA (reference sequence). CDR3 protein: CSARMEDRAYEQYF. DNA of the CDR3: TGCAGTGCTAGAATGGAGGACAGGGCCTACGAGCAGTACTTC.

The chain couples TRBV5-1 to TRBJ2-7, with unresolved D. V was trimmed by 4 bases and J by 0 bases, leaving 17 bases between them. Germline V gene data show CDR1 as SGHRS and CDR2 as YFSETQ. The CDR3 contains 16 residues. CDR3 DNA: TGCGCCAGCAGCCCAGGACCTGGCAGGAGCTCCTACGAGCAGTACGTC. Its protein is CASSPGPGRSSYEQYV.

J is TRBJ1-4 and V is TRBV15, with D perhaps matching TRBD1 (6 bases). CDR1 and CDR2 from the germline V gene are LNHNV and YYDKDF (reference sequence). The V end was cut by 3 bases, the J end by 0 bases, with 11 bases between. The CDR3 totals 16 residues. The CDR3 DNA follows: TGTGCCACCAGCAGCCAGGGGACCCCAACTAATGAAAAACTGTTTTTT. Protein: CATSSQGTPTNEKLFF.

This clonotype appeared many times. The J gene is TRBJ2-2, the V gene TRBV4-3; the D is unclear. Germline assignment: CDR1 LGHNA and CDR2 YSLEER. CDR3 length: 15 residues. V was trimmed by 0 bases and J by 5 bases, leaving 10 bases between them. The CDR3, as DNA: TGCGCCAGCAGCCAAGATCGGTACGGGACCGGGGAGCTGTTTTTT. It encodes CASSQDRYGTGELFF.

The genes are TRBV6-5 and TRBJ1-5; D uncertain. From germline, CDR1 is MNHEY and CDR2 SVGAGI. The CDR3 consists of 16 residues. V shed 0 bases and J shed 2 bases, with 11 bases lying between them. The CDR3 loop is CASSYSGRVGNQPQHF. CDR3 nucleotide sequence: TGTGCCAGCAGTTACTCAGGGAGGGTAGGCAATCAGCCCCAGCATTTT.

The V and J genes are TRBV6-2 or TRBV6-3 and TRBJ2-7, with D possibly matching TRBD1 (6 bases). In germline, CDR1 is MNHEY, CDR2 SVGEGT. The CDR3 extends over 13 amino acids. With 8 bases removed from V and 1 base from J, the gap between germline ends came to 12 bases. DNA for the CDR3: TGTGCCAGCTCACGACAGGAATCCTACGAGCAGTACTTC. It codes for CASSRQESYEQYF.

The chain joins TRBV30 to TRBJ2-7; 8 nucleotides agree with TRBD1. Germline loops: CDR1 GTSNPN, CDR2 SVGIG (reference sequence). J gave up 2 bases and V 5 bases, and 5 bases lay outside the gene matches. CDR3 size: 13 residues. CDR3 bases: TGTGCCTGGCGACAGGGGTCAACCTACGAGCAGTACTTC. This encodes CAWRQGSTYEQYF.

This sequence joins TRBV27 and TRBJ2-3, with TRBD1 matching 7 bases. Trimming removed 5 bases from V and 4 bases from J; junction bases left unmatched: 12. CDR1 is MNHEY and CDR2 is SMNVEV in the germline V gene (reference sequence). This CDR3 region has 16 residues. The DNA of the CDR3 is TGTGCCAGCAGTCCCTACAGGGGCCAAGGGGCAGATACGCAGTATTTT. Encoded protein: CASSPYRGQGADTQYF.

Only a few counts were recorded for this clonotype. V usage is TRBV20-1 and J usage is TRBJ2-2; 8 bases match TRBD1. CDR3 length: 16 residues. The V gene end was trimmed by 0 bases and the J gene end by 6 bases; junction bases not matched to a gene: 9. Germline assignment: CDR1 DFQATT and CDR2 SNEGSKA (reference sequence). The CDR3 reads CSAREGFLQGAGELFF. CDR3 sequence (DNA): TGCAGTGCTAGAGAGGGTTTCTTACAGGGGGCCGGGGAGCTGTTTTTT.